What follows are 3 T cell receptor beta chains derived from one specimen sequenced in a study of beta chain features in type 1 diabetes. These receptors lack a known antigen. Points from the study as a whole: Within each of all four CD4+ subsets, Type 1 diabetes patients had TCRB CDR3s that were moderately but significantly shorter.

Expressed TCRB transcripts got sequenced, as all isolated RNA was reverse transcribed. The protocol was immunoSEQ multiplex PCR, while the TCRdb copy is restricted to in-frame clones and leaves out a portion. Among around 140,000 clones listed, approximately 13% were seen once. The sequenced sample was central memory CD4+ T cells from blood. These receptors were taken from a man younger than 30 with type 1 diabetes.

J is TRBJ2-1 and V is TRBV2; maybe TRBD1 (5 bases). V gave up 6 bases and J gave up 4 bases, with 10 bases separating them. Germline V gene data show CDR1 as SNHLY and CDR2 as FYNNEI. The CDR3 extends over 13 amino acids. The CDR3 nucleotides read TGTGCCAGCAGGCAAGACAGATACAATGAGCAGTTCTTC. Translation gives CASRQDRYNEQFF.

This rearrangement joins TRBV18 to TRBJ2-7; a weak D match, TRBD1 (6 bases). The V and J ends lost 3 bases and 2 bases respectively, with 14 bases between them. Germline assignment: CDR1 KGHSH and CDR2 LQKENI. This CDR3 comprises 15 residues. CDR3 sequence reads: CASSPSSDRTYEQYF. CDR3 sequence (DNA): TGTGCCAGCTCACCTTCTAGTGACAGGACCTACGAGCAGTACTTC.

The chain is built from TRBV15 and TRBJ1-4; D gene uncertain. The germline V gene encodes CDR1 LNHNV and CDR2 YYDKDF (reference sequence). The V end lost 1 base, the J end lost 8 bases, and 20 bases lay between the germline ends. CDR3 length: 17 amino acids. CDR3 region: CATSRVMGRAPSEKLFF. The DNA for the CDR3 is TGTGCCACCAGCAGAGTCATGGGCCGGGCCCCAAGCGAAAAACTGTTTTTT.